This T cell receptor beta chain originates from a study of vaccination and CD4 T cells after COVID-19. Regarding this clonotype: The antigen is unknown.

The Oncomine TCR Beta short-read assay was applied to DNA of cultured CD4+ T cells. TCRdb re-called the PCR reads with MiXCR, one entry per CDR3 protein. The sample contains under 9,500 distinct CDR3 sequences, less than 55% of which appear only once. Treatment denoted: roughly ten-day PBMC culture with coronavirus spike peptide pools or control peptides (ViraFEST assay). Those CD4+ T cells from the unexposed donor predate the COVID-19 pandemic (2011-2018). Following expansion of antigen-specific T cells with peptide pools, ViraFEST then sequenced TCRs. The specimen was CD4+ T cells from blood, cultured in vitro. The TCR sequence derives from a human donor in good health.

CDR3 nucleotide sequence: TGCGCCAGCAGCCAAGGTGGGGTCGGCACAGATACGCAGTATTTT. Translating gives CASSQGGVGTDTQYF. V is TRBV4-3 and J is TRBJ2-3; D gene ambiguous. The CDR3 has 15 amino acids. Germline V lookup: CDR1 LGHNA, CDR2 YSLEER. The ends were cut back, 1 base at V and 1 base at J, with 9 bases in the middle.